These T cell receptor beta chains were read from a single sample in a study of blood T cell repertoires in COVID-19. Assay used: immunoSEQ multiplex PCR; TCRdb lists only in-frame clones, some missing. This table holds over 250,000 clones, nearly 90% found once. Sequencing used peripheral blood. These receptors were obtained from a woman aged 25 to 39 with acute or convalescent COVID-19. Each CDR3 is given with its conserved first and last residue. The order of the fields is CDR3 length, D gene, V gene, clone size, J gene, CDR3 protein, CDR3 DNA. D genes are given only for firm matches. Rows may omit the clone size; those that give it use once, few, many or a size class.

>14|TRBD2|TRBV6-4|NA|TRBJ2-3
CASSELAGTDTQYF
TGTGCCAGCAGTGAACTAGCGGGCACAGATACGCAGTATTTT
>15|NA|TRBV14|NA|TRBJ1-1
CASGITGNSNTEAFF
TGTGCCAGCGGGATAACAGGGAACTCGAACACTGAAGCTTTCTTT
>16|TRBD1|TRBV9|NA|TRBJ2-5
CASSVGGDRGQETQYF
TGTGCCAGCAGCGTAGGGGGCGACAGGGGACAAGAGACCCAGTACTTC
>15|NA|TRBV19|NA|TRBJ1-4
CASSIGVRVNEKLFF
TGTGCCAGTAGTATAGGTGTGCGGGTTAATGAAAAACTGTTTTTT
>15|NA|TRBV11-3|NA|TRBJ1-6
CASSPSTGIHSPLHF
TGTGCCAGCAGCCCGAGCACAGGGATTCATTCACCCCTCCACTTT
>15|NA|TRBV6-2/TRBV6-3|few|TRBJ1-3
CASSQVRSSGNTIYF
TGTGCCAGCAGCCAAGTGAGGTCATCTGGAAACACCATATATTTT
>14|TRBD2|TRBV6-5|NA|TRBJ2-1
CASTVLAGDNEQFF
TGTGCCAGCACTGTTCTAGCGGGAGACAATGAGCAGTTCTTC
>15|TRBD2|TRBV7-2|NA|TRBJ2-3
CASSPSGRGPDTQYF
TGTGCCAGCAGCCCTAGCGGGAGGGGTCCAGATACGCAGTATTTT
>14|NA|TRBV9|NA|TRBJ2-7
CASSAKSGPYEQYF
TGTGCCAGCAGCGCAAAGAGCGGGCCCTACGAGCAGTACTTC
>15|NA|TRBV4-3|NA|TRBJ1-5
CASSQDRFRNQPQHF
TGCGCCAGCAGCCAAGACAGGTTCCGCAATCAGCCCCAGCATTTT
>14|TRBD1|TRBV10-3|NA|TRBJ1-3
CATRDRASGNTIYF
TGTGCCACTCGGGACAGGGCCTCTGGAAACACCATATATTTT
>14|NA|TRBV11-1|NA|TRBJ1-2
CASSPGGGVYGYTF
TGTGCCAGCAGCCCCGGGGGAGGCGTGTATGGCTACACCTTC
>11|NA|TRBV19|NA|TRBJ2-1
CASNDQGEQFF
TGTGCCAGTAACGATCAGGGTGAGCAGTTCTTC
>14|NA|TRBV4-3|NA|TRBJ2-3
CASSQARSGGAQYF
TGCGCCAGCAGCCAGGCGAGGAGCGGTGGAGCGCAGTATTTT
>14|TRBD1|TRBV3-1/TRBV3-2|NA|TRBJ2-5
CASSQGQLQETQYF
TGTGCCAGCAGCCAGGGACAGCTACAAGAGACCCAGTACTTC
>16|NA|TRBV28|NA|TRBJ1-5
CASSAYMGAGNQPQHF
TGTGCCAGCAGCGCATATATGGGGGCTGGCAATCAGCCCCAGCATTTT
>16|NA|TRBV10-3|once|TRBJ2-1
CAISATPRGWADEQFF
TGTGCCATCAGTGCTACACCTCGGGGGTGGGCGGATGAGCAGTTCTTC
>18|NA|TRBV3-1/TRBV3-2|few|TRBJ1-4
CASSQVGGAHTTNEKLFF
TGTGCCAGCAGCCAAGTAGGGGGGGCGCACACAACTAATGAAAAACTGTTTTTT
>15|TRBD1|TRBV9|NA|TRBJ1-5
CASSQGQSSNQPQHF
TGTGCCAGCAGCCAGGGACAGAGCAGCAATCAGCCCCAGCATTTT
>15|NA|TRBV5-1|few|TRBJ2-3
CASSLRRVGTDTQYF
TGCGCCAGCAGCTTACGCAGGGTAGGCACAGATACGCAGTATTTT
>13|TRBD2|TRBV7-9|NA|TRBJ2-7
CASSLGRNYEQYF
TGTGCCAGCAGCCTCGGGAGGAACTACGAGCAGTACTTC
>13|TRBD2|TRBV5-4|few|TRBJ2-7
CASSFSGTHEQYF
TGTGCCAGCAGCTTTAGCGGGACCCACGAGCAGTACTTC
>14|TRBD2|TRBV30|few|TRBJ2-1
CAWSEGGGFAEQFF
TGTGCCTGGTCTGAGGGCGGGGGTTTCGCCGAGCAGTTCTTC
>16|TRBD2|TRBV2|NA|TRBJ2-2
CASGTSGRGDTGELFF
TGTGCCAGCGGAACTAGCGGGAGGGGGGACACCGGGGAGCTGTTTTTT
>17|NA|TRBV9|NA|TRBJ1-4
CASSQRFNVATNEKLFF
TGTGCCAGCAGCCAGAGGTTCAACGTAGCAACTAATGAAAAACTGTTTTTT
>17|NA|TRBV5-6|NA|TRBJ2-3
CASSLVSWDTEPDTQYF
TGTGCCAGCAGCTTGGTTAGTTGGGACACAGAGCCAGATACGCAGTATTTT
>14|NA|TRBV18|NA|TRBJ2-7
CASSPPDGTYEQYF
TGTGCCAGCTCACCCCCGGACGGGACCTACGAGCAGTACTTC
>16|TRBD1|TRBV5-5|NA|TRBJ2-2
CASSLGDRGLTGELFF
TGTGCCAGCAGCTTGGGGGACAGGGGGCTGACCGGGGAGCTGTTTTTT
>14|TRBD1|TRBV7-3|NA|TRBJ1-1
CASSDRGIGTEAFF
TGTGCCAGCAGCGACAGGGGTATAGGGACTGAAGCTTTCTTT
>14|TRBD1|TRBV5-4|NA|TRBJ1-5
CASSSDRGNQPQHF
TGTGCCAGCAGCAGTGACAGGGGAAATCAGCCCCAGCATTTT
>17|NA|TRBV24-1|NA|TRBJ2-2
CATSDLWGRRITGELFF
TGTGCCACCAGTGATTTGTGGGGGAGGAGGATCACCGGGGAGCTGTTTTTT
>13|NA|TRBV7-9|once|TRBJ2-5
CASSLGVQETQYF
TGTGCCAGCAGCTTAGGTGTACAAGAGACCCAGTACTTC
>16|TRBD2|TRBV9|NA|TRBJ2-3
CASSDIAGAVTDTQYF
TGTGCCAGCAGCGACATAGCGGGAGCGGTTACAGATACGCAGTATTTT
>15|TRBD1|TRBV11-2|NA|TRBJ2-7
CASSPLGQGFYEQYF
TGTGCCAGCAGCCCTTTGGGACAGGGGTTCTACGAGCAGTACTTC
>16|TRBD1|TRBV7-2|once|TRBJ2-5
CASSLIGTGVTGTQYF
TGTGCCAGCAGCTTAATTGGGACAGGGGTCACCGGGACCCAGTACTTC
>13|NA|TRBV7-9|NA|TRBJ1-3
CASSYESGNTIYF
TGTGCCAGCAGCTATGAGTCCGGAAACACCATATATTTT
>18|TRBD2|TRBV5-1|once|TRBJ2-1
CASSLGASGRAYYNEQFF
TGCGCCAGCAGCTTGGGGGCTAGCGGGAGGGCCTACTACAATGAGCAGTTCTTC
>17|TRBD2|TRBV7-2|once|TRBJ2-2
CASSKLTSGRGDGELFF
TGTGCCAGCAGTAAACTGACTAGCGGGAGAGGGGACGGGGAGCTGTTTTTT
>14|TRBD1|TRBV18|NA|TRBJ2-7
CASSPDRQGHEQYF
TGTGCCAGCTCACCAGATCGACAGGGCCACGAGCAGTACTTC
>13|NA|TRBV14|NA|TRBJ1-2
CASSQDWRGGYTF
TGTGCCAGCAGCCAAGACTGGCGGGGTGGCTACACCTTC
>14|NA|TRBV19|NA|TRBJ2-7
CASSIDRVKNEQYF
TGTGCCAGTAGTATAGACAGGGTGAAGAACGAGCAGTACTTC
>16|TRBD1|TRBV4-2|NA|TRBJ2-5
CASSQDWTGGSETQYF
TGTGCCAGCAGCCAAGATTGGACAGGGGGTTCCGAGACCCAGTACTTC
>16|NA|TRBV18|NA|TRBJ2-1
CASSPPWGRVHNEQFF
TGTGCCAGCTCACCACCCTGGGGCAGGGTCCACAATGAGCAGTTCTTC
>15|TRBD2|TRBV25-1|NA|TRBJ2-2
CASSGFRLASGELFF
TGTGCCAGCAGTGGATTTCGACTAGCCAGCGGGGAGCTGTTTTTT
>11|NA|TRBV6-1|NA|TRBJ2-7
CASSDRYEQYF
TGTGCCAGCAGTGATCGCTACGAGCAGTACTTC
>17|TRBD2|TRBV5-1|NA|TRBJ2-7
CASSLRLAGMGGGEQYF
TGCGCCAGCAGCTTGCGCCTAGCGGGAATGGGTGGGGGCGAGCAGTACTTC
>13|NA|TRBV10-3|once|TRBJ2-7
CAIRTGPGYEQYF
TGTGCCATCAGGACAGGCCCAGGCTACGAGCAGTACTTC
>15|NA|TRBV9|NA|TRBJ1-1
CASSPAGGVNTEAFF
TGTGCCAGCAGCCCGGCGGGTGGGGTGAACACTGAAGCTTTCTTT
>20|TRBD1|TRBV12-5|NA|TRBJ2-1
CASGSSPGQVIRGTYNEQFF
TGTGCTAGTGGTTCCTCCCCGGGACAGGTAATACGAGGAACCTACAATGAGCAGTTCTTC
>15|TRBD2|TRBV27|NA|TRBJ2-3
CASSFASGRVDTQYF
TGTGCCAGCAGTTTTGCTAGCGGGCGGGTGGATACGCAGTATTTT
>13|NA|TRBV12-2|NA|TRBJ2-5
CASRFSGGETQYF
TGTGCAAGTCGCTTTTCGGGAGGGGAGACCCAGTACTTC
>12|NA|TRBV7-7|NA|TRBJ2-2
CASSLHTGELFF
TGTGCCAGCAGCCTCCACACCGGGGAGCTGTTTTTT
>16|TRBD2|TRBV13|NA|TRBJ2-7
CASSLEGTSGSYEQYF
TGTGCCAGCAGCTTAGAAGGGACTAGCGGGAGTTACGAGCAGTACTTC
>13|NA|TRBV5-5|once|TRBJ2-1
CASSLAAAYEQFF
TGTGCCAGCAGCTTGGCCGCTGCGTATGAGCAGTTCTTC
>17|NA|TRBV11-3|NA|TRBJ2-4
CASSLGSVPLAKNIQYF
TGTGCCAGCAGCTTAGGTAGCGTGCCCCTAGCCAAAAACATTCAGTACTTC